The sequence of this TCR beta chain was determined in a study of identical twins. The CDR3 contains 13 residues. Germline V gene sequence: CDR1 SGHRS, CDR2 YFSETQ. Trimming removed 2 bases from V and 3 bases from J, with 9 bases in between. Unique molecular identifiers were in the cDNA, with template-switch universal primer binding. A single record per CDR3 protein comes from TCRdb applying MiXCR to the 5' RACE reads. The data show roughly 770,000 distinct CDR3 sequences, 18% seen once. There were only healthy Caucasians among the donors. This sample was also put to use in a study of T cells expressing NK-cell markers.

The TCR was taken from a young woman in good health. The chain carries TRBV5-1 and TRBJ2-7; no clear D. The sequencing input was PBMCs. Here the CDR3 reads CASSFRVNYEQYF. The CDR3 coding sequence is TGCGCCAGCAGCTTCCGGGTTAACTACGAGCAGTACTTC.